This T cell receptor beta chain was recorded in a study of chemoradiotherapy in HPV16-positive cancers. The overall study: Functional T-cell assays on a couple of HPV16-positive patients' cells defined candidate HPV-specific clones and common TCR motifs.

Findings of the study overall: Non-HPV-specific T cells did not expand in tumors during treatment, whereas candidate HPV-specific clones and E7-related motifs did. HPV-specific T cells were functionally defined from only a couple of HPV16-positive patients.

Sequenced by immunoSEQ multiplex PCR; TCRdb stores in-frame clones only, minus some. The table lists tens of thousands of clones, about nine tenths of them singletons. V was pared by 1 base and J by 0 bases, with 8 bases of the junction left unmatched. The CDR3 loop spans 17 amino acids. In germline, CDR1 is SEHNR, CDR2 FQNEAQ (reference sequence). A word on this clone: What it recognizes is unknown.

The chain carries TRBV7-9 and TRBJ2-7; 8 nucleotides line up with TRBD2. Sample: blood, taken from a patient who underwent chemoradiotherapy. This TCR came from a human donor with HPV-associated anogenital cancer. The CDR3 nucleotides are TGTGCCAGCAGCTTAGGGGATAGCGGGGCGAGCTCCTACGAGCAGTACTTC. This encodes CASSLGDSGASSYEQYF. The full variable domain, completed using reference TRBV7-9 and TRBJ2-7, is DTGVSQNPRHKITKRGQNVTFRCDPISEHNRLYWYRQTLGQGPEFLTYFQNEAQLEKSRLLSDRFSAERPKGSFSTLEIQRTEQGDSAMYLCASSLGDSGASSYEQYFGPGTRLTVT.